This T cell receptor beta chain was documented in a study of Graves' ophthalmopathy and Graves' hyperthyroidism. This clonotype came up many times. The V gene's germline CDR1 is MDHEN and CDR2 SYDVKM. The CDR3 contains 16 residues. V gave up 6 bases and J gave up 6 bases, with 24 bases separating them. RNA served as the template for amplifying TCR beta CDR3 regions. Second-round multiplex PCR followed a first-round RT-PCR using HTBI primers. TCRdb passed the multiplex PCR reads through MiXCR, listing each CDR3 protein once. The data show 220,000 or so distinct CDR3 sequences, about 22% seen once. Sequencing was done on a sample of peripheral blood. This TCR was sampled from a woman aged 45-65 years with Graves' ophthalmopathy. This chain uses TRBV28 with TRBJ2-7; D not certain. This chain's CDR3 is CASSRMTSDQPGEQYF. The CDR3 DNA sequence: TGTGCCAGCAGCCGGATGACTTCTGACCAACCCGGCGAGCAGTACTTC. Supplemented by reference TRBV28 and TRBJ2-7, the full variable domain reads DVKVTQSSRYLVKRTGEKVFLECVQDMDHENMFWYRQDPGLGLRLIYFSYDVKMKEKGDIPEGYSVSREKKERFSLILESASTNQTSMYLCASSRMTSDQPGEQYFGPGTRLTVT.